The 32 T cell receptor beta chains in this list originate from one sample, sequenced in a study of breast tumors, draining lymph nodes, adjacent tissues. TCRdb used MiXCR to reprocess the multiplex PCR reads, holding one entry per CDR3 protein. The sample has 250,000 or so distinct CDR3 sequences, over 30% seen once. Axillary draining lymph nodes of breast cancer patients supplied the node samples. The sequenced sample consisted of axillary lymph node tissue. The receptors were sampled from a female donor with breast cancer. Some clones in this sample may be carry-over from other donors' samples.

This clonotype was observed many times. The gene calls are TRBV5-8 and TRBJ2-2, with no clear D. CDR1 is SGHTS, CDR2 YDEGEE, per germline. The CDR3 is made up of 13 amino acids. Trimming shortened V by 1 base and J by 7 bases, and 8 bases separated the two germline ends. The CDR3 coding sequence is TGTGCCAGCAGCTTGTCCAGTAACGGGGAGCTGTTTTTT. Amino acid sequence: CASSLSSNGELFF.

The chain employs TRBV5-8 and TRBJ2-7, with unresolved D. The germline V gene encodes CDR1 SGHTS and CDR2 YDEGEE. Trimming took 5 bases from V and 2 from J, leaving 11 bases between them. This CDR3 contains 13 residues. CDR3 DNA: TGTGCCAGCAGACCCCGGCCCACCTACGAGCAGTACTTC. It yields the protein CASRPRPTYEQYF.

This clonotype came up many times. The chain couples TRBV20-1 to TRBJ1-5, with D hard to call. This CDR3 contains 15 residues. Trimming cost V 5 bases and J 4 bases, with 18 bases left between them. In germline, CDR1 is DFQATT, CDR2 SNEGSKA (reference sequence). CDR3 nucleotide sequence: TGCAGTGCTCTCTCGGGGTCAGGCTTTAATCAGCCCCAGCATTTT. The encoded protein is CSALSGSGFNQPQHF.

With regard to this clonotype: A read error may explain this, as a much larger clone is one base away. The chain uses TRBV6-6 and TRBJ2-1, with 9 nucleotides matching TRBD2. This CDR3 has 15 residues. Germline CDR1 is MNHNY and CDR2 is SVGAGI (reference sequence). V shed 7 bases and J 7 bases; nucleotides not matched to a gene: 11. The CDR3 spells CASKAGGRALNEQFF. DNA of the CDR3: TGTGCCAGCAAGGCGGGCGGGAGGGCCTTAAATGAGCAGTTCTTC.

This clonotype appeared many times. The rearrangement joins TRBV2 to TRBJ2-2; D is unclear. The V gene lost 10 bases and the J gene lost 5 bases, with 11 bases spanning the gap. Per the germline V gene, CDR1 is SNHLY and CDR2 is FYNNEI. CDR3 length: 12 residues. CDR3 sequence reads: CATKAETGELFF. CDR3 DNA sequence: TGTGCCACCAAGGCAGAGACCGGGGAGCTGTTTTTT.

This clonotype came up a few times. The chain couples TRBV30 to TRBJ2-2; D gene unclear. The V gene lost 0 bases and the J gene lost 4 bases, with 6 bases spanning the gap. The CDR3 contains 13 residues. From germline, CDR1 is GTSNPN and CDR2 SVGIG (reference sequence). The CDR3 protein is CAWSVHGTGELFF. Written as DNA, the CDR3 is TGTGCCTGGAGTGTACACGGCACCGGGGAGCTGTTTTTT.

This clonotype was observed many times. The chain carries TRBV6-1 and TRBJ2-5; 11 bases align to TRBD2. Germline assignment: CDR1 MNHNS and CDR2 SASEGT. CDR3 size: 15 residues. V gave up 6 bases and J gave up 2 bases; unmatched junction bases: 5. In nucleotides, the CDR3 is TGTGCCAGCAGGGGGACTAGCGGCCTACAAGAGACCCAGTACTTC. It codes for CASRGTSGLQETQYF.

A note on this clonotype: No conserved phenylalanine or tryptophan is present at the end of the CDR3, so a read error is the likely explanation. Because the CDR3's place on the DNA is in doubt, the DNA is left out and the CDR3 is given as listed by TCRdb. The chain links TRBV19 to TRBJ2-7; the table gives TRBD1 as D, unverified against the DNA. The CDR3 length equals 8 residues, ends included. Germline V gene lookup returns CDR1 LNHDA and CDR2 SQIVND (reference sequence). CDR3 sequence reads: CASSIGDR.

This clonotype was found many times. The chain combines TRBV6-5 with TRBJ1-4, with D unresolved. The CDR3 sequence is 12 residues long. Germline V gene lookup returns CDR1 MNHEY and CDR2 SVGAGI. V was clipped by 4 bases and J by 2 bases, with 2 bases between them. CDR3 DNA: TGTGCCAGCAGTTCTACTAATGAAAAACTGTTTTTT. This sequence encodes CASSSTNEKLFF.

Comments on this clonotype: This could be a read error, since a much larger clone is one nucleotide away. The chain employs TRBV7-2 and TRBJ2-7, with D tentatively TRBD1 (5 bases). CDR1 is SGHTA and CDR2 is FQGNSA in the germline V gene. The CDR3 length is 15 residues. Written as DNA, the CDR3 is TGTGCCAGCAGCTTAGTATTTGCAGGGCCGGACGAGCAGCACTTC. Translation: CASSLVFAGPDEQHF.

Ten or more counts support this clonotype. The chain couples TRBV28 to TRBJ1-6, with D maybe TRBD1 (6 bases). In germline, CDR1 is MDHEN, CDR2 SYDVKM. V lost 5 bases and J 7 bases, leaving 12 bases between the germline ends. The CDR3 has 14 amino acids. The CDR3 protein is CASSPTGWNSPLHF. Here the CDR3 DNA reads TGTGCCAGCAGTCCAACAGGGTGGAATTCACCCCTCCACTTT.

This clonotype came up many times. The chain is built from TRBV7-2 and TRBJ2-2; 12 bases are shared with TRBD2. CDR1 and CDR2 from the germline V gene are SGHTA and FQGNSA. The CDR3 contains 15 residues. The ends lost 4 bases at V and 5 bases at J; junction bases unmatched: 2. The DNA of the CDR3 is TGTGCCAGCAGCTACGGACTAGCGGGAACCGGGGAGCTGTTTTTT. Translation gives CASSYGLAGTGELFF.

This chain uses TRBV5-1 with TRBJ2-5, with 10 bases lining up with TRBD1. The CDR3 is 15 amino acids. With 4 bases clipped from V and 13 bases from J, the junction kept 16 bases outside the gene matches. The germline V gene has CDR1 SGHRS and CDR2 YFSETQ. The CDR3 region is CASSGGAGTGVRRYF. The DNA for the CDR3 is TGCGCCAGCAGCGGGGGGGCCGGGACAGGGGTTCGACGGTACTTC. Combining the CDR3 with reference TRBV5-1 and TRBJ2-5 gives the whole variable domain KAGVTQTPRYLIKTRGQQVTLSCSPISGHRSVSWYQQTPGQGLQFLFEYFSETQRNKGNFPGRFSGRQFSNSRSEMNVSTLELGDSALYLCASSGGAGTGVRRYFGPGTRLLVL.

At least ten counts were recorded for this clonotype. This chain uses TRBV20-1 with TRBJ2-5; TRBD2 matches at 9 bases. Trimming took 6 bases from V and 1 from J; bases not matched to a gene: 3. Germline V lookup: CDR1 DFQATT, CDR2 SNEGSKA (reference sequence). The CDR3 length is 13 residues. CDR3 sequence: CSAQREVQETQYF. The CDR3 DNA reads as TGCAGTGCCCAGCGGGAGGTCCAAGAGACCCAGTACTTC.

At least ten counts were recorded for this clonotype. CDR3 loop: CASSLWEGLYNEQFF. CDR3 nucleotides: TGTGCCAGCAGCTTATGGGAGGGGCTTTACAATGAGCAGTTCTTC. This chain connects TRBV11-1 to TRBJ2-1; TRBD2 agrees at 7 bases. The CDR3 spans 15 residues. The germline V gene has CDR1 SGHAT and CDR2 FQDESV (reference sequence). V gave up 2 bases and J gave up 4 bases; unmatched junction bases: 5. Full variable domain (rest looked up from reference TRBV11-1 and TRBJ2-1): EAEVAQSPRYKITEKSQAVAFWCDPISGHATLYWYRQILGQGPELLVQFQDESVVDDSQLPKDRFSAERLKGVDSTLKIQPAELGDSAMYLCASSLWEGLYNEQFFGPGTRLTVL.

The table lists this clonotype with a count of one. V and J are TRBV7-6 and TRBJ2-1, with 9 positions matching TRBD1. Germline values: CDR1 SGHVS, CDR2 FNYEAQ. The CDR3 extends over 14 amino acids. As DNA, the CDR3 is TGTGACAGACAGGGGGTAGCGGCGTACAATGAGCAGTTCTTC. It translates to CDRQGVAAYNEQFF.

This clonotype was seen at least ten times. This chain connects TRBV9 to TRBJ2-3; 14 bases line up with TRBD2. CDR3 length: 16 residues. The germline V gene has CDR1 SGDLS and CDR2 YYNGEE. V lost 3 bases and J lost 5; bases outside the gene matches: 5. The CDR3, as DNA: TGTGCCAGCAGCGGAAGACTAGCGGGAGGGGTAGATACGCAGTATTTT. Translation: CASSGRLAGGVDTQYF.

In this sample, this clonotype turned up a few times. The genes are TRBV6-5 and TRBJ2-7; D perhaps matches TRBD1 (5 bases). V gave up 5 bases and J gave up 2 bases, with 13 bases separating them. The CDR3 runs to 14 residues. Germline CDR1 and CDR2: MNHEY and SVGAGI. In DNA form, the CDR3 reads TGTGCCAGCAGTCACAGCAGGGAAACCTACGAGCAGTACTTC. This sequence encodes CASSHSRETYEQYF.

With regard to this clonotype: This may arise from a read error, as a much more abundant clone is one base away. This chain connects TRBV9 to TRBJ2-7; 7 bases align to TRBD2. This CDR3 comprises 14 residues. Germline V gene sequence: CDR1 SGDLS, CDR2 YYNGEE. CDR3 region: CASSSGDTNYEQSF. In DNA form, the CDR3 reads TGTGCCAGTTCTAGCGGCGACACGAACTACGAGCAGTCCTTC.

This clonotype was seen ten or more times. This sequence joins TRBV4-3 and TRBJ2-7; the D gene is possibly TRBD2 (5 bases). With 0 bases removed from V and 5 bases from J, the gap between germline ends came to 20 bases. CDR3 length: 17 residues. CDR1 and CDR2 from the germline V gene are LGHNA and YSLEER. CDR3 region: CASSQDTAGGSFNEQYF. In nucleotides, the CDR3 is TGCGCCAGCAGCCAAGATACCGCAGGAGGATCCTTCAACGAGCAGTACTTC.

This clonotype has more than one count but fewer than ten. The chain is built from TRBV11-2 and TRBJ2-2; 7 bases agree with TRBD1. This CDR3 is 18 amino acids long. Germline-derived CDR1 and CDR2 are SGHAT and FQNNGV. The J segment lost 1 base and the V segment lost 6 bases, leaving 14 bases of the junction unmatched. DNA for the CDR3: TGTGCCAGCAGAGCCCGGCTAACAGGGGTAGTGAACACCGGGGAGCTGTTTTTT. Residues: CASRARLTGVVNTGELFF.

There are a few counts of this clonotype. J is TRBJ2-2 and V is TRBV30; no definite D call. This CDR3 has 13 amino acids. Per the germline V gene, CDR1 is GTSNPN and CDR2 is SVGIG (reference sequence). Trimming removed 7 bases at V and 6 bases at J, with 15 bases between. CDR3 nucleotide sequence: TGTGCCTCTTCTCATTGGGCTCCCGGGGAGCTGTTTTTT. Encoded protein: CASSHWAPGELFF. Looking up the rest from reference TRBV30 and TRBJ2-2 gives the full variable domain: SQTIHQWPATLVQPVGSPLSLECTVEGTSNPNLYWYRQAAGRGLQLLFYSVGIGQISSEVPQNLSASRPQDRQFILSSKKLLLSDSGFYLCASSHWAPGELFFGEGSRLTVL.

This rearrangement joins TRBV20-1 to TRBJ1-6; D might be TRBD1 (5 bases). Germline CDR1 reads DFQATT; CDR2 reads SNEGSKA (reference sequence). Between the trimmed V and J ends, which lost 6 bases and 7 bases, there was a span of 7 bases. This CDR3 has 11 residues. The CDR3 DNA reads TGCAGTGCCCGGACAAATTCACCCCTCCACTTT. Translation gives CSARTNSPLHF.

In this sample, this clonotype turned up many times. V and J are TRBV6-5 and TRBJ1-4; 7 nucleotides agree with TRBD1. Unmatched junction bases numbered 7, after V lost 6 bases and J lost 6 bases. The CDR3 contains 14 residues. Germline V lookup: CDR1 MNHEY, CDR2 SVGAGI. CDR3 sequence reads: CASSPGQRYEKLFF. The CDR3 DNA reads TGTGCCAGCAGCCCGGGACAGCGATATGAAAAACTGTTTTTT.

The chain combines TRBV20-1 with TRBJ2-7, with 9 bases that match TRBD2. The germline gives CDR1 DFQATT, CDR2 SNEGSKA (reference sequence). This CDR3 contains 14 residues. CDR3 protein: CSFLDEREDSEQYF. CDR3 bases: TGCAGCTTCCTTGACGAGCGGGAGGACTCCGAGCAGTACTTC.

This clonotype was counted ten times or more. V is TRBV5-6 and J is TRBJ2-1; tentative D call: TRBD2 (6 bases). V was clipped by 0 bases and J by 8 bases, with 12 bases between them. The V gene's germline CDR1 is SGHDT and CDR2 YYEEEE. The CDR3 consists of 14 residues. Written as DNA, the CDR3 is TGTGCCAGCAGCTTGGATTACGGGAGCGATGAGCAGTTCTTC. Protein product: CASSLDYGSDEQFF. Full variable domain (rest looked up from reference TRBV5-6 and TRBJ2-1): DAGVTQSPTHLIKTRGQQVTLRCSPKSGHDTVSWYQQALGQGPQFIFQYYEEEERQRGNFPDRFSGHQFPNYSSELNVNALLLGDSALYLCASSLDYGSDEQFFGPGTRLTVL.

The J gene is TRBJ2-2, the V gene TRBV6-5; no clear D gene. There are 13 residues in the CDR3. Germline CDR1 MNHEY, CDR2 SVGAGI. Trimming cost V 9 bases and J 5 bases, with 13 bases left between them. The CDR3 loop reads CASVRVSTGELFF. In DNA form, the CDR3 reads TGTGCCAGTGTCCGAGTATCTACCGGGGAGCTGTTTTTT.

This chain uses TRBV11-3 with TRBJ2-5; 10 nucleotides align to TRBD2. CDR3 length: 14 amino acids. The ends lost 4 bases at V and 4 bases at J; junction bases unmatched: 3. Germline V gives CDR1 SGHNT, CDR2 YENEEA. This CDR3 is CASSSRLAGETQYF. In DNA, the CDR3 is TGTGCCAGCAGCTCCCGACTAGCGGGAGAGACCCAGTACTTC.

The rearrangement links TRBV6-5 to TRBJ2-2; 7 positions match TRBD2. The CDR3 sequence is 12 residues long. From germline, CDR1 is MNHEY and CDR2 SVGAGI. Trimming at V came to 10 bases and at J to 6 bases, leaving 5 bases not matched to a gene. CDR3 bases: TGTGCCACGGGGGGTGATTCCGGGGAGCTGTTTTTT. Its protein is CATGGDSGELFF.

This clonotype was observed at least ten times. The chain uses TRBV20-1 and TRBJ2-1; perhaps D is TRBD1 or TRBD2 (5 bases each). The V gene lost 3 bases and the J gene lost 5 bases, with 14 bases spanning the gap. CDR1 DFQATT and CDR2 SNEGSKA come from the germline V gene (reference sequence). This CDR3 comprises 14 residues. CDR3 in DNA: TGCAGTGCTAGCAAATGGGACGCTAACAATGAGCAGTTCTTC. Amino acids: CSASKWDANNEQFF.

The chain has TRBV4-1 and TRBJ2-2; TRBD2 matches at 8 bases. With 1 base clipped from V and 5 bases from J, the junction kept 12 bases outside the gene matches. The CDR3 totals 18 residues. The germline CDR1 and CDR2 sequences are MGHRA and YSYEKL. CDR3 amino acids: CASSQGSQASGYTGELFF. In DNA form, the CDR3 reads TGCGCCAGCAGCCAAGGATCACAGGCTAGCGGGTATACCGGGGAGCTGTTTTTT.

This clonotype was recorded at least ten times. The genes are TRBV7-6 and TRBJ2-2; TRBD1 might be the D (6 bases). This CDR3 spans 16 amino acids. CDR1 SGHVS and CDR2 FNYEAQ come from the germline V gene. V lost 1 base, J lost 4 bases, and 13 bases lay in between. CDR3 coding DNA: TGTGCCAGCAGCTTAGACTTGGGGGCAGTCACCGGGGAGCTGTTTTTT. Translation gives CASSLDLGAVTGELFF.